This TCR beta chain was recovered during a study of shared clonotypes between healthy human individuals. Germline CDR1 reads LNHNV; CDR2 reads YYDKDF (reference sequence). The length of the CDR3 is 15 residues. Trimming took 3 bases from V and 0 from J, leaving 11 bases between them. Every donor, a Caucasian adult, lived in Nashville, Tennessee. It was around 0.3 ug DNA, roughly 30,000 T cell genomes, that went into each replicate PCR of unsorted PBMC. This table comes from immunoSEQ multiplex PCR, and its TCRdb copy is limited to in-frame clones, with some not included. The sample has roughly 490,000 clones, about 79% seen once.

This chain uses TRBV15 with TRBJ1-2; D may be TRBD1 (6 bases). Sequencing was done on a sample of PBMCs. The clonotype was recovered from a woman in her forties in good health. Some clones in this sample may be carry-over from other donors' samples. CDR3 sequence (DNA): TGTGCCACCAGCAGTCACGGGACAACTAACTATGGCTACACCTTC. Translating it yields CATSSHGTTNYGYTF.